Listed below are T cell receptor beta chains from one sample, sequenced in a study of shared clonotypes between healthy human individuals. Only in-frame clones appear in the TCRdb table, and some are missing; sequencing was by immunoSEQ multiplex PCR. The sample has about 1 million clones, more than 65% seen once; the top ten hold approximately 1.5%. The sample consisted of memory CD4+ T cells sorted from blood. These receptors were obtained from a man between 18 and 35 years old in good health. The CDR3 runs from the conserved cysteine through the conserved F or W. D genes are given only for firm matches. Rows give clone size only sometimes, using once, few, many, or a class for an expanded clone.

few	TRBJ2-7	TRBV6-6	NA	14	TGTGCCAGCGTCGCAGGGGCATACTCCTACGAGCAGTACTTC	CASVAGAYSYEQYF
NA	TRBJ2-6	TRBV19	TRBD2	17	TGTGCCAGTAGTACAGCGGGAGGCTCCTCTGGGGCCAACGTCCTGACTTTC	CASSTAGGSSGANVLTF
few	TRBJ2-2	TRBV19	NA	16	TGTGCCAGTAGCGTCCCAACAGGAAGGAACACCGGGGAGCTGTTTTTT	CASSVPTGRNTGELFF
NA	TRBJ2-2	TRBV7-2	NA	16	TGTGCCAGCAGCTTAGCGGGATCCAAAAACACCGGGGAGCTGTTTTTT	CASSLAGSKNTGELFF
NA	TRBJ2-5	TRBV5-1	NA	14	TGCGCCAGCAGCCCCCAGGGGATCCAAGAGACCCAGTACTTC	CASSPQGIQETQYF
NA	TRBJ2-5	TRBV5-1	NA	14	TGCGCCAGCAGCGGGGACTCTGGGGGGGAGACCCAGTACTTC	CASSGDSGGETQYF
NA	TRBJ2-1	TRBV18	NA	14	TGTGCCAGCTCACCACCAGCGGGTTACAATGAGCAGTTCTTC	CASSPPAGYNEQFF
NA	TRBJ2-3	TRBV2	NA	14	TGTGCCAGCAGTACGACAGGGACTAAGGATACGCAGTATTTT	CASSTTGTKDTQYF
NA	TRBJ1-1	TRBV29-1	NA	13	TGCAGCGTTGAAGATGGAGGGAACACTGAAGCTTTCTTT	CSVEDGGNTEAFF
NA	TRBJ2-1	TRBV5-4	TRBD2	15	TGTGCCAGCAGCCAGAGCGGGAGAAACTACAATGAGCAGTTCTTC	CASSQSGRNYNEQFF
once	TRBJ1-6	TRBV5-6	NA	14	TGTGCCAGCAGCTTGCCCGGGACTCCGGAGTCCCTCCACTTT	CASSLPGTPESLHF
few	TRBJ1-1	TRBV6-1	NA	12	TGTGCCAGCACTCGAATGGGGACTGAAGCTTTCTTT	CASTRMGTEAFF
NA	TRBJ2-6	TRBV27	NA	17	TGTGCCAGCAGTCTAACAGGGATCAGCTCTGGGGCCAACGTCCTGACTTTC	CASSLTGISSGANVLTF
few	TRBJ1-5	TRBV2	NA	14	TGTGCCAGCAGTCTCGGATGGAGCAATCAGCCCCAGCATTTT	CASSLGWSNQPQHF
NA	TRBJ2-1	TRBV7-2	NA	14	TGTGCCAGCAGCCCCGATTGGGGATACAATGAGCAGTTCTTC	CASSPDWGYNEQFF
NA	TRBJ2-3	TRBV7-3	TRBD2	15	TGTGCCAGCAGCCAGGGAGCGGGGTTGGCAGATACGCAGTATTTT	CASSQGAGLADTQYF
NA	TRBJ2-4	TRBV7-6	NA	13	TGTGCCAGCAGCTTCCCTTACCAAAACATTCAGTACTTC	CASSFPYQNIQYF
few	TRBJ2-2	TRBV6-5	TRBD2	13	TGTGCCAGCAGTGGACTAGCTTCCGGGGAGCTGTTTTTT	CASSGLASGELFF
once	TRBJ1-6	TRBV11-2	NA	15	TGTGCCAGCAGTAGAAACTTACAGGAGAATTCACCCCTCCACTTT	CASSRNLQENSPLHF
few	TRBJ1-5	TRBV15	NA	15	TGTGCCACCAGCAGAGATCAGGATGGCAATCAGCCCCAGCATTTT	CATSRDQDGNQPQHF